These 25 T cell receptor beta chains were sequenced from one sample in a study of CD8 T cells in ankylosing spondylitis (dated by TCRdb to about 2017). The receptor library was made with 5' RACE. Sequencing instrument: Illumina HiSeq 2500. Using fastp at Q25 and MiXCR, TCRdb reprocessed the public reads and kept productive beta chains. Every entry covers one CDR3 protein and lists the most common genes and DNA from its rows. The sample table records 35,000 to 45,000 distinct CDR3 sequences; 11% of these occur just once. The top ten hold around 1.4% of the sample. The sequenced sample consisted of blood, either unsorted or a sorted T cell fraction (not recorded which). Receptors originate from a male donor with ankylosing spondylitis or in good health (not recorded which).

This sequence joins TRBV6-4 and TRBJ2-1, with 13 nucleotides matching TRBD2. This CDR3 contains 16 residues. With V trimmed by 6 bases and J by 4 bases, 6 bases remained unmatched. CDR1 and CDR2 (germline): MRHNA, SNTAGT. The CDR3 here is CASSRTSGGKYNEQFF. CDR3 coding DNA: TGTGCCAGCAGCCGGACTAGCGGGGGTAAATACAATGAGCAGTTCTTC.

Ten or more counts support this clonotype. The J gene is TRBJ2-7, the V gene TRBV7-6, with D perhaps matching TRBD1 (6 bases). Germline assignment: CDR1 SGHVS and CDR2 FNYEAQ. V was clipped by 5 bases and J by 4 bases, with 15 bases between them. The CDR3 runs to 14 residues. The CDR3 here is CASSLTGIYYEQYF. In nucleotides, the CDR3 is TGTGCCAGCAGCCTTACAGGGATCTATTACGAGCAGTACTTC. Full variable domain (missing parts from reference TRBV7-6 and TRBJ2-7): GAGVSQSPRYKVTKRGQDVALRCDPISGHVSLYWYRQALGQGPEFLTYFNYEAQQDKSGLPNDRFSAERPEGSISTLTIQRTEQRDSAMYRCASSLTGIYYEQYFGPGTRLTVT.

This clonotype has a count of ten or more. The rearrangement joins TRBV28 to TRBJ1-6; perhaps TRBD1 as D (6 bases). This CDR3 region has 14 residues. The germline CDR1 and CDR2 sequences are MDHEN and SYDVKM. Trimming took 5 bases from V and 5 from J, leaving 10 bases between them. DNA of the CDR3: TGTGCCAGCAGTCAGGACAGAGATAATTCACCCCTCCACTTT. Translated: CASSQDRDNSPLHF.

As regards this clonotype: Given a much more abundant clone one base away, this may be a read error. V usage is TRBV5-1 and J usage is TRBJ1-2, with 7 bases lining up with TRBD1. The CDR3 extends over 13 amino acids. Germline V gene sequence: CDR1 SGHRS, CDR2 YFSETQ. Unmatched junction bases numbered 10, after V lost 4 bases and J lost 10 bases. For the CDR3, the DNA is TGCGCCAGCAGCGCGACAGGGATATCCGCCTACACCTTC. It encodes CASSATGISAYTF. The entire variable domain, with the rest obtained from reference TRBV5-1 and TRBJ1-2, is as follows: KAGVTQTPRYLIKTRGQQVTLSCSPISGHRSVSWYQQTPGQGLQFLFEYFSETQRNKGNFPGRFSGRQFSNSRSEMNVSTLELGDSALYLCASSATGISAYTFGSGTRLTVV.

The chain joins TRBV6-1 to TRBJ1-1, with D uncertain. CDR1 is MNHNS, CDR2 SASEGT, per germline. This CDR3 spans 15 amino acids. Trimming removed 6 bases at V and 0 bases at J, with 14 bases between. The CDR3 loop reads CASSSSVGMNTEAFF. The CDR3 region has the DNA TGTGCCAGCAGCTCGTCGGTAGGAATGAACACTGAAGCTTTCTTT.

This clonotype was seen many times. V usage is TRBV6-1 and J usage is TRBJ1-5; D is unclear. The CDR3 extends over 14 amino acids. The germline V and J ends were trimmed by 3 bases and 4 bases, with 10 bases remaining between them. The germline gives CDR1 MNHNS, CDR2 SASEGT. CDR3 loop: CASSDMSPNQPQHF. The DNA for the CDR3 is TGTGCCAGCAGTGATATGAGCCCTAATCAGCCCCAGCATTTT.

This clonotype was recorded a few times. This could be a read error, since a much larger clone is one nucleotide away. V is TRBV3-1 and J is TRBJ2-2; D is unclear. In germline, CDR1 is LGHDT, CDR2 YNNKEL (reference sequence). CDR3 length: 15 residues. The CDR3 sequence is CASCQDFTRPGELFF. CDR3 coding DNA: TGTGCCAGCTGCCAAGATTTCACCCGTCCCGGGGAGCTGTTTTTT.

V usage is TRBV29-1 and J usage is TRBJ2-5; TRBD1 agrees at 9 bases. CDR3 length: 13 residues. In germline, CDR1 is SQVTM, CDR2 ANQGSEA. V lost 6 bases and J lost 4; bases outside the gene matches: 6. CDR3 sequence: CSVATGGGETQYF. DNA of the CDR3: TGCAGCGTCGCGACAGGGGGGGGAGAGACCCAGTACTTC.

This clonotype came up many times. The rearrangement uses TRBV29-1 and TRBJ1-5; D is unresolved. The CDR3 sequence is 14 residues long. Between the trimmed V and J ends, which lost 7 bases and 4 bases, there was a span of 17 bases. Per germline, CDR1 SQVTM and CDR2 ANQGSEA. The CDR3 loop is CSGGGPRLNQPQHF. As DNA, the CDR3 is TGCAGCGGGGGTGGGCCCCGCCTGAATCAGCCCCAGCATTTT.

The chain links TRBV25-1 to TRBJ1-1; a weak D match, TRBD1 (5 bases). The V end was cut by 3 bases, the J end by 6 bases, with 8 bases between. This CDR3 has 12 amino acids. Looked up from germline, CDR1 is MGHDK and CDR2 is SYGVNS. The chain's CDR3 is CASSEMGPEAFF. CDR3 DNA: TGTGCCAGCAGTGAGATGGGGCCTGAAGCTTTCTTT.

This clonotype has ten or more counts. The J gene is TRBJ2-2, the V gene TRBV10-3; D unclear. The CDR3 runs to 12 residues. Trimming shortened V by 8 bases and J by 4 bases, and 8 bases separated the two germline ends. From germline, CDR1 is ENHRY and CDR2 SYGVKD. CDR3 nucleotides: TGTGCCATCCAGGAACCCACCGGGGAGCTGTTTTTT. This translates into CAIQEPTGELFF.

This clonotype showed up many times. The chain combines TRBV30 with TRBJ1-2; no reliable D call. Germline V gene lookup returns CDR1 GTSNPN and CDR2 SVGIG (reference sequence). The CDR3 spans 13 residues. The ends were cut back, 2 bases at V and 4 bases at J, with 11 bases in the middle. This CDR3 reads CAWSLGLLYGYTF. The DNA for the CDR3 is TGTGCCTGGAGTTTAGGGCTTCTCTATGGCTACACCTTC.

This clonotype was seen repeatedly, ten times or more. The chain links TRBV28 to TRBJ1-2; D ambiguous. Trimming pared 3 bases from V and 2 bases from J, leaving 4 bases between. There are 12 residues in the CDR3. Germline V CDR1 and CDR2: MDHEN, SYDVKM. CDR3 DNA: TGTGCCAGCAGTTTTCGCAACTATGGCTACACCTTC. Residues: CASSFRNYGYTF.

This clonotype was counted many times. This rearrangement joins TRBV18 to TRBJ1-6; 8 nucleotides align to TRBD1. Germline loops: CDR1 KGHSH, CDR2 LQKENI. The CDR3 runs 17 residues. The junction had 15 bases not matched to a gene; V was cut back by 2 bases and J by 12 bases. As DNA, the CDR3 is TGTGCCAGCTCACCAGATGCTGCGACAGGGGAAGGTAAACCCCTCCACTTT. Translation: CASSPDAATGEGKPLHF.

This clonotype was seen many times. The CDR3 protein is CASSSRSDYQETQYF. For the CDR3, the DNA is TGTGCCAGCAGTTCCAGATCGGACTACCAAGAGACCCAGTACTTC. The chain has TRBV6-5 and TRBJ2-5, with D maybe TRBD2 (5 bases). The CDR3 consists of 15 residues. Per germline, CDR1 MNHEY and CDR2 SVGAGI. V gave up 4 bases and J gave up 0 bases, with 12 bases separating them.

Ten or more counts support this clonotype. CDR3 protein: CASGSSGGAGELFF. The CDR3 DNA reads TGTGCCAGCGGTTCTAGCGGGGGGGCCGGGGAGCTGTTTTTT. The rearrangement uses TRBV7-7 and TRBJ2-2, with 12 positions matching TRBD2. V lost 8 bases and J lost 6; bases outside the gene matches: 4. There are 14 residues in the CDR3. In germline, CDR1 is SSHAT, CDR2 FNYEAQ (reference sequence). Variable domain in full (rest from reference TRBV7-7 and TRBJ2-2): GAGVSQSPRYKVTKRGQDVTLRCDPISSHATLYWYQQALGQGPEFLTYFNYEAQPDKSGLPSDRFSAERPEGSISTLTIQRTEQRDSAMYRCASGSSGGAGELFFGEGSRLTVL.

This clonotype turned up a few times. The chain uses TRBV5-1 and TRBJ1-1, with D perhaps TRBD1 (5 bases). The CDR3 totals 15 residues. Trimming removed 3 bases from V and 2 bases from J, with 14 bases in between. Germline-derived CDR1 and CDR2 are SGHRS and YFSETQ. CDR3 coding DNA: TGCGCCAGCAGCTCAGGAGCGGGGGAAAACACTGAAGCTTTCTTT. Translated: CASSSGAGENTEAFF.

This clonotype was counted between two and nine times. The chain carries TRBV4-2 and TRBJ1-4; TRBD1 might be the D (5 bases). CDR3 length: 15 amino acids. CDR1 LGHNA and CDR2 YNFKEQ come from the germline V gene. Trimming shortened V by 0 bases and J by 6 bases, and 11 bases separated the two germline ends. The CDR3 protein is CASSQDQGLDEKLFF. Here the CDR3 DNA reads TGTGCCAGCAGCCAAGATCAGGGTTTAGATGAAAAACTGTTTTTT.

The sample holds many counts of this clonotype. This chain uses TRBV27 with TRBJ1-2; 10 nucleotides match TRBD1. Germline V gene data show CDR1 as MNHEY and CDR2 as SMNVEV (reference sequence). This CDR3 contains 15 residues. The V and J ends lost 7 bases and 9 bases, in that order; junction bases with no gene match: 14. The CDR3 loop is CASTTRQGAKESYTF. The CDR3 DNA reads TGTGCCAGCACCACTCGACAGGGGGCAAAGGAAAGCTACACCTTC.

The CDR3 reads CASSLPGRILYGYTF. The CDR3 bases are TGTGCCAGCAGCTTACCGGGACGGATACTCTATGGCTACACCTTC. The rearrangement links TRBV7-9 to TRBJ1-2, with TRBD1 as a possible D gene (5 bases). In germline, CDR1 is SEHNR, CDR2 FQNEAQ (reference sequence). CDR3 length: 15 residues. V was shortened by 2 bases and J by 4 bases, with 14 bases between the two germline ends.

This clonotype has at least ten counts. This chain links TRBV21-1 with TRBJ1-1; whether TRBD1, the table's D call, matches the DNA was not checked. TRBV21-1 is deemed a pseudogene. The CDR3 sequence is 11 residues long. The CDR3, as DNA: TGTGCCAGCAGCAACCTCGGGGGAGCTTTCTTT. Translation gives CASSNLGGAFF.

This clonotype was counted at least ten times. CDR3 nucleotides: TGTGCCACCAGTGAATCGACACAGAACACTGAAGCTTTCTTT. Its protein is CATSESTQNTEAFF. The J gene is TRBJ1-1, the V gene TRBV24-1, with D hard to call. This CDR3 has 14 amino acids. Germline CDR1 KGHDR, CDR2 SFDVKD. The V and J ends lost 4 bases and 1 base respectively, with 9 bases between them.

This clonotype was seen repeatedly, ten times or more. J is TRBJ2-3 and V is TRBV20-1, with D perhaps given as TRBD1 or TRBD2 (5 bases each). CDR1 is DFQATT, CDR2 SNEGSKA, per germline (reference sequence). The ends were cut back, 3 bases at V and 12 bases at J, with 16 bases in the middle. The CDR3 totals 12 residues. DNA of the CDR3: TGCAGTGCTAGGGCCTTGGGGGTTTTTCAGTATTTT. Protein sequence: CSARALGVFQYF.

This clonotype was observed at least ten times. The V gene is TRBV5-1, the J gene TRBJ2-7; no clear D. The V and J ends lost 0 bases and 3 bases respectively, with 7 bases between them. The CDR3 runs to 13 residues. Germline V CDR1 and CDR2: SGHRS, YFSETQ. As DNA, the CDR3 is TGCGCCAGCAGCTTGGCAACCAACTACGAGCAGTACTTC. This translates into CASSLATNYEQYF.

The genes are TRBV19 and TRBJ2-2; D may be TRBD1 (5 bases). The CDR3 loop spans 13 amino acids. Trimming left V 2 bases short and J 4 bases short, with 5 bases between. Germline lookup yields CDR1 LNHDA and CDR2 SQIVND (reference sequence). The CDR3 DNA sequence: TGTGCCAGTAGTATACAGGGCACCGGGGAGCTGTTTTTT. Translation: CASSIQGTGELFF.